Sequencing of this TCR beta chain was carried out in a study of identical twins. A universal primer binding site was introduced by template switching. The final cDNA contained unique molecular identifiers. TCRdb passed the 5' RACE reads through MiXCR, listing each CDR3 protein once. The data contain 700,000 to 950,000 distinct CDR3 sequences, about 12% of them seen just once; the ten biggest clones take up roughly 1.5%. This CDR3 is 16 amino acids long. The germline CDR1 and CDR2 sequences are LNHNV and YYDKDF (reference sequence). The V and J ends lost 0 bases and 3 bases, in that order; junction bases with no gene match: 5. This sample also appeared in a second study, on yellow fever vaccine responses in identical twins.

Source material: PBMCs. The origin of this receptor is a woman aged 18 to 35 in good health. The rearrangement joins TRBV15 to TRBJ2-7; 10 bases line up with TRBD2. The CDR3 sequence is CATSRDTSGTGYEQYF. CDR3 coding DNA: TGTGCCACCAGCAGAGATACTAGCGGGACAGGCTACGAGCAGTACTTC.